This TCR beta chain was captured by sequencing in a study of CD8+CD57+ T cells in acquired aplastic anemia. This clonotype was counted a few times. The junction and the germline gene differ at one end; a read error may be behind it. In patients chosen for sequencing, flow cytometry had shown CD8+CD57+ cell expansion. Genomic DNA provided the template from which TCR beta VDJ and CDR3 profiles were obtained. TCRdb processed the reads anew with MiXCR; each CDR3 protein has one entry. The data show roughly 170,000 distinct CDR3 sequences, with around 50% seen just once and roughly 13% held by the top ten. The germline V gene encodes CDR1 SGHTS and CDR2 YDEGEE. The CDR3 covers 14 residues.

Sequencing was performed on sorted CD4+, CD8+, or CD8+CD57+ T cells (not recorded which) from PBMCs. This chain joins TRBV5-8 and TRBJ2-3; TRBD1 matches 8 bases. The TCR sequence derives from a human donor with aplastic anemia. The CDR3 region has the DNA TGTGTCAGCAGCTTGGACAGGGCTACAGATACGCAGTATTTT. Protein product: CVSSLDRATDTQYF.